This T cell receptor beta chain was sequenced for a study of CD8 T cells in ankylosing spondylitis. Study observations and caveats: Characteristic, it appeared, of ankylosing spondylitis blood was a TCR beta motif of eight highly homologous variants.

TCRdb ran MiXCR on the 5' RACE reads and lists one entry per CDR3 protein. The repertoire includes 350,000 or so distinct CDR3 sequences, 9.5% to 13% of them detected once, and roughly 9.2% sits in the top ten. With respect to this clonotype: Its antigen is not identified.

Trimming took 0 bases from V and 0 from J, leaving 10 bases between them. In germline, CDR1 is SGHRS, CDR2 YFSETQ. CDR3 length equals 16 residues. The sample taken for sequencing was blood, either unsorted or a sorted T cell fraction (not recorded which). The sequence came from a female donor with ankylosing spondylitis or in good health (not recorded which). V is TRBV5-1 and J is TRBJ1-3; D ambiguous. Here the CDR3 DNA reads TGCGCCAGCAGCTTGGGCTTTACCACCTCTGGAAACACCATATATTTT. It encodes CASSLGFTTSGNTIYF.